A selection of T cell receptor beta chains follows, all from one sample in a study of shared clonotypes between healthy human individuals. Here immunoSEQ multiplex PCR was the method, and the copy in TCRdb shows in-frame clones only, minus some. This sample has approximately 100,000 clones; about 72% occur once, and the top ten carry roughly a quarter. The sequencing sample was made of memory CD8+ T cells sorted from blood. The receptors stem from a woman under 40 in good health. The CDR3 runs from the conserved cysteine through the conserved F or W. Each record gives: V gene, D gene, J gene, clone size, CDR3 DNA, CDR3 protein. The D gene is left open where the match is weak. For some rows the clone size is stated as once, few or many, or as a class when expanded; others skip it.

>TRBV27|TRBD2|TRBJ2-2|-
TGTGCCAGCAGTTCCCGGACTAGCGGGAGGATGGTGAACACCGGGGAGCTGTTTTTT
CASSSRTSGRMVNTGELFF
>TRBV7-9|TRBD1|TRBJ2-6|-
TGTGCCAGCAGCCCGGAAGGGCAGGGGGTCTCTGGGGCCAACGTCCTGACTTTC
CASSPEGQGVSGANVLTF
>TRBV7-9|-|TRBJ2-7|-
TGTGCCAGCAGCTTTCTAGCAGGGACCTCACCCTACGAGCAGTACTTC
CASSFLAGTSPYEQYF
>TRBV5-1|-|TRBJ2-1|-
TGCGCCAGCAGCTATTCAGGGTATGAGCAGTTCTTC
CASSYSGYEQFF
>TRBV5-6|TRBD2|TRBJ2-7|-
TGTGCCAGCAGCTTGCTGCTAGCGGGAGGGAGAGACGAGCAGTACTTC
CASSLLLAGGRDEQYF
>TRBV27|-|TRBJ2-7|-
TGTGCCAGCAGCCCGGACTTCCGCGAGCAGTACTTC
CASSPDFREQYF
>TRBV5-1|-|TRBJ1-2|-
TGCGCCAGCAGCCCCGAGTCCAAATTCTATGGCTACACCTTC
CASSPESKFYGYTF
>TRBV6-1|TRBD1|TRBJ2-1|-
TGTGCCGTGTCCGGGACAGGGGATTTCCATGAGCAGTTCTTC
CAVSGTGDFHEQFF
>TRBV15|-|TRBJ1-1|-
TGTGCCACCAGCAGAGTCCCCTTTGTCCCTACTTACAGGGTGAACACTGAAGCTTTCTTT
CATSRVPFVPTYRVNTEAFF
>TRBV10-3|TRBD2|TRBJ2-3|few
TGTGCCATCAGTGCAACCATAGCGGGAGGGCCTATAGATACGCAGTATTTT
CAISATIAGGPIDTQYF
>TRBV6-1|TRBD2|TRBJ2-7|-
TGTGCCAGCAGTGAATCAACTAGCGGATCCTACGAGCAGTACTTC
CASSESTSGSYEQYF
>TRBV6-4|-|TRBJ2-7|few
TGTGCCAGCAGTGAACGGGCGGGAAGCTACGAGCAGTACTTC
CASSERAGSYEQYF
>TRBV11-2|TRBD1|TRBJ2-1|few
TGTGCCAGCAGCCCAACAGGGACAGGTTACAATGAGCAGTTCTTC
CASSPTGTGYNEQFF
>TRBV2|TRBD2|TRBJ2-3|few
TGTGCCAGCAGCCTCTCGACAGATCTGGGCGGGAGTGGGGCAGATACGCAGTATTTT
CASSLSTDLGGSGADTQYF
>TRBV25-1|TRBD2|TRBJ2-3|medium-sized
TGTGCCGTAGAGGGACTAGCGGACACAGATACGCAGTATTTT
CAVEGLADTDTQYF
>TRBV2|TRBD2|TRBJ2-7|-
TGTGCCAGCAGTCGTTCGGCGGGAGAGCTACGATGCCAGTACTTC
CASSRSAGELRCQYF